The 26 T cell receptor beta chains listed next were all sequenced from one sample in a study of T cell changes during pregnancy in multiple sclerosis. Some clones are missing from TCRdb's copy, which holds only in-frame ones; the method was immunoSEQ multiplex PCR. The sample has about 77,000 clones, around nine tenths seen once. The specimen was peripheral blood, collected before pregnancy. The source is a female donor with multiple sclerosis, enrolled in a pregnancy study.

CDR3 nucleotides: TGTGCCAGCAGTCCGGGGTTAGGGGGTTCGGGAAACATTCAGTACTTC. Translated: CASSPGLGGSGNIQYF. The chain is built from TRBV6-6 and TRBJ2-4, with D perhaps matching TRBD1 (6 bases). Germline V gives CDR1 MNHNY, CDR2 SVGAGI (reference sequence). Trimming took 5 bases from V and 6 from J, leaving 20 bases between them. The CDR3 totals 16 residues.

The rearrangement links TRBV5-1 to TRBJ2-6; 8 positions match TRBD1. Germline CDR1 SGHRS, CDR2 YFSETQ. The ends lost 1 base at V and 2 bases at J; junction bases unmatched: 2. The CDR3 has 16 residues. CDR3: CASSLWGQAGANVLTF. The CDR3 coding sequence is TGCGCCAGCAGCTTGTGGGGACAGGCTGGGGCCAACGTCCTGACTTTC.

This clone has a single count. V usage is TRBV5-4 and J usage is TRBJ1-1; possibly TRBD1 for D (5 bases). The CDR3 contains 15 residues. CDR1 and CDR2 from the germline V gene are SGHNT and YYREEE (reference sequence). The germline V and J ends were trimmed by 0 bases and 4 bases, with 13 bases remaining between them. CDR3 nucleotide sequence: TGTGCCAGCAGCTTGGGGCCCCTGGGGGGCACTGAAGCTTTCTTT. Amino acid sequence: CASSLGPLGGTEAFF.

The chain couples TRBV6-6 to TRBJ2-3, with TRBD2 identical over 8 bases. This CDR3 comprises 16 residues. Trimming removed 6 bases from V and 1 base from J; junction bases left unmatched: 9. The germline CDR1 and CDR2 sequences are MNHNY and SVGAGI (reference sequence). CDR3 region: CASSRGLDGGTDTQYF. The CDR3 DNA is TGTGCCAGCAGCCGGGGACTAGATGGGGGCACAGATACGCAGTATTTT.

The V gene is TRBV9, the J gene TRBJ2-3, with D unclear. This CDR3 region has 15 residues. The germline V and J ends were trimmed by 1 base and 0 bases, with 9 bases remaining between them. CDR1 and CDR2 (germline): SGDLS, YYNGEE. DNA of the CDR3: TGTGCCAGCAGCGTAACACCAATAAGCACAGATACGCAGTATTTT. Translation gives CASSVTPISTDTQYF.

The V and J genes are TRBV20-1 and TRBJ2-7; D remains unclear. V was clipped by 5 bases and J by 10 bases, with 12 bases between them. CDR1 and CDR2 from the germline V gene are DFQATT and SNEGSKA (reference sequence). This CDR3 is built from 10 residues. The CDR3 DNA follows: TGCAGTGCTTGGCTGGGCCGTCAGTACTTC. It encodes CSAWLGRQYF.

The J gene is TRBJ2-7, the V gene TRBV5-1; 10 bases are a match to TRBD2. V lost 5 bases, J lost 3 bases, and 8 bases stayed unmatched. CDR1 is SGHRS and CDR2 is YFSETQ in the germline V gene. The CDR3 extends over 15 amino acids. CDR3 DNA sequence: TGCGCCAGCAGAAGCGGGGGGGCCGCGGACTACGAGCAGTACTTC. Protein product: CASRSGGAADYEQYF.

The J gene is TRBJ2-1, the V gene TRBV7-3; D possibly corresponds to TRBD2 (7 bases). V lost 5 bases and J 7 bases, leaving 21 bases between the germline ends. The germline gives CDR1 SGHTA, CDR2 FQGTGA. CDR3 length: 16 amino acids. The CDR3 coding sequence is TGTGCCAGCAGCAAGAGGGGGGGCCTGCTCGGGAATGAGCAGTTCTTC. Translation: CASSKRGGLLGNEQFF.

The chain is built from TRBV29-1 and TRBJ1-1, with D possibly matching TRBD1 (6 bases). This CDR3 region has 12 residues. From germline, CDR1 is SQVTM and CDR2 ANQGSEA. V dropped 5 bases and J dropped 4 bases, with 11 bases sitting between them. CDR3 region: CSVNRVGTEAFF. CDR3 nucleotide sequence: TGCAGCGTTAACAGGGTAGGCACTGAAGCTTTCTTT.

The J gene is TRBJ2-2, the V gene TRBV5-1; weak D call: TRBD2 (5 bases). Germline assignment: CDR1 SGHRS and CDR2 YFSETQ. The CDR3 runs to 16 residues. Deletions cut 2 bases from V and 3 bases from J, with 14 bases between. The CDR3 nucleotides are TGCGCCAGCAGCTTAAACGGGGATTCTGACACCGGGGAGCTGTTTTTT. Its protein is CASSLNGDSDTGELFF. The whole variable domain, remainder taken from reference TRBV5-1 and TRBJ2-2, is KAGVTQTPRYLIKTRGQQVTLSCSPISGHRSVSWYQQTPGQGLQFLFEYFSETQRNKGNFPGRFSGRQFSNSRSEMNVSTLELGDSALYLCASSLNGDSDTGELFFGEGSRLTVL.

This sequence joins TRBV29-1 and TRBJ2-1, with D hard to call. In germline, CDR1 is SQVTM, CDR2 ANQGSEA. The CDR3 totals 15 residues. Trimming took 7 bases from V and 3 from J, leaving 19 bases between them. CDR3: CSGRPSLHSYNEQFF. The CDR3 nucleotides read TGCAGCGGGCGTCCGTCCCTTCACAGCTACAATGAGCAGTTCTTC.

The chain combines TRBV11-2 with TRBJ2-2; 9 positions agree with TRBD2. V shed 5 bases, J shed 6 bases, and the junction held 10 bases outside the gene matches. Germline lookup yields CDR1 SGHAT and CDR2 FQNNGV. This CDR3 has 16 residues. The CDR3 DNA follows: TGTGCCAGCAGCCCAGGGAGCGGGGGGTCCGCCGGGGAGCTGTTTTTT. Protein product: CASSPGSGGSAGELFF. Full variable domain (remainder filled in from reference TRBV11-2 and TRBJ2-2): EAGVAQSPRYKIIEKRQSVAFWCNPISGHATLYWYQQILGQGPKLLIQFQNNGVVDDSQLPKDRFSAERLKGVDSTLKIQPAKLEDSAVYLCASSPGSGGSAGELFFGEGSRLTVL.

This clone was detected once. This chain connects TRBV6-1 to TRBJ2-7; TRBD1 is a possible D gene (5 bases). CDR1 and CDR2 (germline): MNHNS, SASEGT. Between the trimmed V and J ends, which lost 5 bases and 0 bases, there was a span of 8 bases. This CDR3 is 13 amino acids long. The CDR3 coding sequence is TGTGCCAGCAGTCACAGGCTCTCCTACGAGCAGTACTTC. This sequence encodes CASSHRLSYEQYF.

The rearrangement links TRBV5-1 to TRBJ2-3; D not certain. From germline, CDR1 is SGHRS and CDR2 YFSETQ. This CDR3 contains 14 residues. The ends were cut back, 0 bases at V and 1 base at J, with 6 bases in the middle. As DNA, the CDR3 is TGCGCCAGCAGCTTGGCTTCGGGCACAGATACGCAGTATTTT. This sequence encodes CASSLASGTDTQYF.

This sequence joins TRBV18 and TRBJ1-1; unclear D gene. Trimming stripped 2 bases from V and 8 bases from J, with 6 bases between. The CDR3 covers 11 residues. The germline gives CDR1 KGHSH, CDR2 LQKENI. The CDR3 coding sequence is TGTGCCAGCTCACCAGGGGAGGAAGCTTTCTTT. Protein sequence: CASSPGEEAFF. The full variable domain, completed using reference TRBV18 and TRBJ1-1, is NAGVMQNPRHLVRRRGQEARLRCSPMKGHSHVYWYRQLPEEGLKFMVYLQKENIIDESGMPKERFSAEFPKEGPSILRIQQVVRGDSAAYFCASSPGEEAFFGQGTRLTVV.

The chain is built from TRBV5-5 and TRBJ1-2; D is unclear. Germline-derived CDR1 and CDR2 are SGHKS and YYEKEE (reference sequence). CDR3 length: 14 residues. Deletions cut 1 base from V and 4 bases from J, with 11 bases between. CDR3 in amino acids: CASSLMEGFYGYTF. CDR3 DNA: TGTGCCAGCAGCTTGATGGAGGGCTTCTATGGCTACACCTTC.

This clone was counted only a few times. J is TRBJ1-5 and V is TRBV7-8, with D perhaps matching TRBD1 (5 bases). This CDR3 is built from 12 residues. The germline V gene has CDR1 SGHVS and CDR2 FQNEAQ. Between the trimmed V and J ends, which lost 1 base and 12 bases, there was a span of 10 bases. The CDR3 region has the DNA TGTGCCAGCAGCTTAGATCGAGGACACCAGCATTTT. Protein sequence: CASSLDRGHQHF.

The chain joins TRBV6-1 to TRBJ2-1; weak D call: TRBD2 (7 bases). The CDR3 contains 14 residues. Germline V gene lookup returns CDR1 MNHNS and CDR2 SASEGT. V lost 0 bases, J lost 9 bases, and 12 bases lay in between. CDR3 amino acids: CASSEAGEGGEQFF. The CDR3 nucleotides are TGTGCCAGCAGTGAAGCGGGGGAGGGGGGTGAGCAGTTCTTC.

This chain uses TRBV9 with TRBJ2-7, with no clear D. The CDR3 has 16 residues. Germline CDR1 reads SGDLS; CDR2 reads YYNGEE. V shed 0 bases and J shed 2 bases, with 15 bases lying between them. CDR3 nucleotides: TGTGCCAGCAGCGTAGGGTCCTTAGCCCTTGCCTACGAGCAGTACTTC. This sequence encodes CASSVGSLALAYEQYF.

This clone came up once. The chain has TRBV27 and TRBJ1-6; D ambiguous. Germline V gives CDR1 MNHEY, CDR2 SMNVEV (reference sequence). V was cut by 6 bases and J by 8 bases, with 14 bases left in between. CDR3 length: 14 residues. The CDR3 nucleotides read TGTGCCAGCAGCCCCCTCGAACGGGATTCACCCCTCCACTTT. Translated: CASSPLERDSPLHF.

This chain uses TRBV28 with TRBJ1-1; 7 nucleotides match TRBD1. V was pared by 4 bases and J by 5 bases, with 1 base of the junction left unmatched. There are 12 residues in the CDR3. CDR1 and CDR2 from the germline V gene are MDHEN and SYDVKM. The CDR3 DNA reads TGTGCCAGCAGTTCGGACAGGACTGAAGCTTTCTTT. Translating it yields CASSSDRTEAFF.

The V call is TRBV7-2, the J call TRBJ1-2, with 7 bases aligning to TRBD1. After removal of 5 bases from V and 5 bases from J, the junction contained 8 bases not matched to a gene. The CDR3 length is 14 residues. The germline V gene encodes CDR1 SGHTA and CDR2 FQGNSA. In DNA, the CDR3 is TGTGCCAGCAGCCCCGACAGGGCTGGGTATGGCTACACCTTC. It yields the protein CASSPDRAGYGYTF.

The chain carries TRBV28 and TRBJ1-2; unclear D gene. From germline, CDR1 is MDHEN and CDR2 SYDVKM. The CDR3 contains 14 residues. V lost 3 bases, J lost 4 bases, and 12 bases lay in between. The CDR3 sequence: CASSLRLPFYGYTF. DNA of the CDR3: TGTGCCAGCAGTTTGAGGTTACCATTCTATGGCTACACCTTC.

The gene calls are TRBV14 and TRBJ1-1, with D possibly TRBD1 on 6 matching bases. CDR3 length: 13 amino acids. Germline CDR1 SGHDN, CDR2 FVKESK. Trimming cost V 8 bases and J 6 bases, with 16 bases left between them. The CDR3 region has the DNA TGTGCCAGCCGTACTCAGGGGACCCCTGAAGCTTTCTTT. This encodes CASRTQGTPEAFF.

The table lists this clone with a few counts. V gene TRBV5-4 combines with J gene TRBJ1-1; D unresolved. V was pared by 0 bases and J by 0 bases, with 9 bases between. Germline V gene lookup returns CDR1 SGHNT and CDR2 YYREEE (reference sequence). This CDR3 region has 15 residues. The CDR3 DNA is TGTGCCAGCAGCTTGGGGTTCAACATGAACACTGAAGCTTTCTTT. Its protein is CASSLGFNMNTEAFF.

V is TRBV27 and J is TRBJ2-7; 7 nucleotides match TRBD1. With V trimmed by 5 bases and J by 5 bases, 9 bases remained unmatched. The germline gives CDR1 MNHEY, CDR2 SMNVEV (reference sequence). CDR3 length: 14 residues. For the CDR3, the DNA is TGTGCCAGCAGTCCCCTGACAGGGTGGGACGAGCAGTACTTC. Its protein product is CASSPLTGWDEQYF.